Following are 20 T cell receptor beta chains from one sample sequenced in a study of T-cell memory formation after mild COVID-19. TCRdb reanalysed the 5' RACE reads using MiXCR and keeps one entry per CDR3 protein. Among 500,000 to 600,000 distinct CDR3 sequences listed, 15% to 20% were seen once. Sample: PBMCs or a T cell subset sorted from them (not recorded which). All receptors derive from an adult woman who had mild COVID-19 (a few samples of this study predate the infection). Cell type and time point are not known.

The rearrangement uses TRBV2 and TRBJ1-1; D perhaps matches TRBD1 (6 bases). CDR3 size: 13 residues. V lost 0 bases, J lost 6 bases, and 8 bases lay in between. The germline CDR1 and CDR2 sequences are SNHLY and FYNNEI. The CDR3 nucleotides are TGTGCCAGCAGTGAAGCACAGGGCTCTGAAGCTTTCTTT. This translates into CASSEAQGSEAFF. The full variable domain, completed using reference TRBV2 and TRBJ1-1, is EPEVTQTPSHQVTQMGQEVILRCVPISNHLYFYWYRQILGQKVEFLVSFYNNEISEKSEIFDDQFSVERPDGSNFTLKIRSTKLEDSAMYFCASSEAQGSEAFFGQGTRLTVV.

The chain joins TRBV9 to TRBJ2-2; possibly TRBD1 or TRBD2 for D (6 bases each). Trimming left V 3 bases short and J 6 bases short, with 21 bases between. This CDR3 contains 17 residues. Germline lookup yields CDR1 SGDLS and CDR2 YYNGEE. CDR3 sequence reads: CASSAGAVPRRAGELFF. The CDR3 bases are TGTGCCAGCAGCGCGGGGGCCGTTCCACGGCGCGCCGGGGAGCTGTTTTTT.

The chain has TRBV7-9 and TRBJ2-1, with 15 bases aligning to TRBD2. After removal of 7 bases from V and 7 bases from J, the junction contained 8 bases not matched to a gene. This CDR3 has 16 residues. The germline gives CDR1 SEHNR, CDR2 FQNEAQ (reference sequence). Written as DNA, the CDR3 is TGTGCCAGCACCCCCCGAGGGACTAGCGGGAGGAATGAGCAGTTCTTC. The encoded protein is CASTPRGTSGRNEQFF.

This chain connects TRBV6-2 or TRBV6-3 to TRBJ1-2, with D perhaps TRBD1 (6 bases). The germline gives CDR1 MNHEY, CDR2 SVGEGT. V was shortened by 0 bases and J by 8 bases, with 13 bases between the two germline ends. CDR3 length: 14 amino acids. CDR3 residues: CASSYSYGGAGYTF. In DNA form, the CDR3 reads TGTGCCAGCAGTTACTCATACGGGGGCGCAGGCTACACCTTC.

This clonotype has a count of ten or more. The rearrangement joins TRBV9 to TRBJ2-2, with 10 positions matching TRBD2. Per the germline V gene, CDR1 is SGDLS and CDR2 is YYNGEE. The CDR3 is 15 amino acids. V lost 4 bases and J lost 4; bases outside the gene matches: 4. CDR3 DNA sequence: TGTGCCAGCAGCAAGACTAGCGGGCTCACCGGGGAGCTGTTTTTT. Its protein product is CASSKTSGLTGELFF.

The chain combines TRBV4-3 with TRBJ2-2; a possible D gene is TRBD2 (6 bases). The ends were cut back, 0 bases at V and 0 bases at J, with 14 bases in the middle. This CDR3 spans 18 amino acids. Looked up from germline, CDR1 is LGHNA and CDR2 is YSLEER. CDR3 coding DNA: TGCGCCAGCAGCCAAGAACTAGGGAGGTTACCGAACACCGGGGAGCTGTTTTTT. It specifies CASSQELGRLPNTGELFF.

The rearrangement uses TRBV11-2 and TRBJ2-1, with 11 bases lining up with TRBD2. The CDR3 spans 18 residues. Germline values: CDR1 SGHAT, CDR2 FQNNGV. Trimming removed 1 base from V and 1 base from J; junction bases left unmatched: 6. The CDR3 reads CASSLVAGGPRSYNEQFF. DNA for the CDR3: TGTGCCAGCAGCTTAGTAGCGGGAGGGCCGCGGTCCTACAATGAGCAGTTCTTC.

A few counts support this clonotype. The chain links TRBV7-3 to TRBJ2-7; 8 bases are shared with TRBD2. Germline CDR1 is SGHTA and CDR2 is FQGTGA. The CDR3 extends over 15 amino acids. V lost 6 bases to trimming and J lost 7 bases; unmatched junction nucleotides: 14. The DNA of the CDR3 is TGTGCCAGCAGTCTTAGCGGGGCCCCTGGAGGGGAGCAGTACTTC. This translates into CASSLSGAPGGEQYF. The full variable domain, in which reference TRBV7-3 and TRBJ2-7 provide the parts outside the CDR3, is GAGVSQTPSNKVTEKGKYVELRCDPISGHTALYWYRQSLGQGPEFLIYFQGTGAADDSGLPNDRFFAVRPEGSVSTLKIQRTERGDSAVYLCASSLSGAPGGEQYFGPGTRLTVT.

In this sample, this clonotype turned up a few times. V is TRBV19 and J is TRBJ2-1, with 9 bases that match TRBD1. Germline lookup yields CDR1 LNHDA and CDR2 SQIVND (reference sequence). The V gene end was trimmed by 5 bases and the J gene end by 4 bases; junction bases not matched to a gene: 9. The CDR3 totals 16 residues. CDR3 bases: TGTGCCAGTAGTTCAGACAGCGGACAGGGGTACAATGAGCAGTTCTTC. This codes for CASSSDSGQGYNEQFF.

This clonotype has only a few counts. The chain recombines TRBV7-9 with TRBJ1-6; D is perhaps TRBD1 (5 bases). CDR1 and CDR2 (germline): SEHNR, FQNEAQ (reference sequence). Trimming pared 4 bases from V and 10 bases from J, leaving 11 bases between. The CDR3 sequence is 13 residues long. The CDR3 sequence: CASSSEGRSPLHF. In DNA form, the CDR3 reads TGTGCCAGCAGCTCGGAGGGGAGGTCACCCCTCCACTTT. Variable domain in full (rest from reference TRBV7-9 and TRBJ1-6): DTGVSQNPRHKITKRGQNVTFRCDPISEHNRLYWYRQTLGQGPEFLTYFQNEAQLEKSRLLSDRFSAERPKGSFSTLEIQRTEQGDSAMYLCASSSEGRSPLHFGNGTRLTVT.

The chain uses TRBV6-4 and TRBJ1-3; D remains ambiguous. V lost 1 base and J 5 bases, leaving 9 bases between the germline ends. The CDR3 has 14 amino acids. CDR1 MRHNA and CDR2 SNTAGT come from the germline V gene. The CDR3 sequence: CASSDFSRRNTIYF. The CDR3 bases are TGTGCCAGCAGTGACTTTTCCAGAAGAAACACCATATATTTT.

A word on this clonotype: The conserved final phenylalanine or tryptophan is absent from the CDR3, which likely points to a read error. This rearrangement joins TRBV7-8 to TRBJ1-1; D is uncertain. CDR3 length: 13 residues. Between the trimmed V and J ends, which lost 3 bases and 3 bases, there was a span of 8 bases. Germline loops: CDR1 SGHVS, CDR2 FQNEAQ. The CDR3 DNA is TGTGCCAGCAGCTTTTTGGTCGACACTGAAGCTTTCTAT. Its translation: CASSFLVDTEAFY.

This clonotype occurred a few times. This chain links TRBV7-3 with TRBJ2-1, with D possibly being TRBD1 (6 bases). The CDR3 length is 13 residues. V lost 6 bases, J lost 7 bases, and 13 bases lay in between. In germline, CDR1 is SGHTA, CDR2 FQGTGA. Here the CDR3 reads CASSRIQGNEQFF. The DNA of the CDR3 is TGTGCCAGCAGTCGGATACAGGGAAATGAGCAGTTCTTC.

This clonotype was observed at least ten times. The chain links TRBV7-6 to TRBJ2-6, with 9 bases matching TRBD1. The CDR3 extends over 18 amino acids. V gave up 2 bases and J gave up 1 base; unmatched junction bases: 6. Looked up from germline, CDR1 is SGHVS and CDR2 is FNYEAQ. This CDR3 is CASSLKGTGRSGANVLTF. The DNA for the CDR3 is TGTGCCAGCAGCTTAAAGGGGACAGGGAGATCTGGGGCCAACGTCCTGACTTTC.

This clonotype was recorded once. This chain links TRBV3-1 with TRBJ1-2, with a possible D match to TRBD1 (6 bases). V gave up 0 bases and J gave up 7 bases, with 18 bases separating them. This CDR3 has 16 amino acids. Germline lookup yields CDR1 LGHDT and CDR2 YNNKEL (reference sequence). CDR3 amino acids: CASSQDRFGGAFGYTF. In nucleotides, the CDR3 is TGTGCCAGCAGCCAAGATCGTTTTGGGGGGGCTTTTGGCTACACCTTC.

This sequence joins TRBV5-1 and TRBJ2-1; no clear D. V was cut by 0 bases and J by 9 bases, with 7 bases left in between. Germline V gene sequence: CDR1 SGHRS, CDR2 YFSETQ. CDR3 length: 12 amino acids. The CDR3 protein is CASSLEALEQFF. DNA for the CDR3: TGCGCCAGCAGCTTGGAAGCGCTTGAGCAGTTCTTC.

This clonotype was picked up many times. The V call is TRBV5-1, the J call TRBJ2-3; 13 bases are a match to TRBD2. The CDR3 consists of 18 residues. The V gene's germline CDR1 is SGHRS and CDR2 YFSETQ. V lost 4 bases and J lost 2; bases outside the gene matches: 10. The CDR3, as DNA: TGCGCCAGCAGCGGCCCCGGGACTAGCGGGACCCCCACAGATACGCAGTATTTT. Protein: CASSGPGTSGTPTDTQYF.

This clonotype was seen more than once but under ten times. The J gene is TRBJ2-2, the V gene TRBV7-2; 9 bases agree with TRBD1. This CDR3 contains 13 residues. The germline CDR1 and CDR2 sequences are SGHTA and FQGNSA. The V gene end was trimmed by 5 bases and the J gene end by 12 bases; junction bases not matched to a gene: 7. In DNA, the CDR3 is TGTGCCAGCAGCCCCGGGGACAGGGAGAAGCTGTTTTTT. Protein sequence: CASSPGDREKLFF.

The chain is built from TRBV2 and TRBJ2-7; possibly TRBD2 for D (7 bases). The CDR3 is 21 amino acids. Germline V gene sequence: CDR1 SNHLY, CDR2 FYNNEI. V lost 0 bases and J 9 bases, leaving 36 bases between the germline ends. CDR3 in amino acids: CASSEAPFLYGPGGTDQRQYF. Here the CDR3 DNA reads TGTGCCAGCAGTGAAGCGCCGTTTCTTTATGGCCCGGGGGGCACCGACCAGCGGCAGTACTTC.

This clonotype was observed many times. The gene calls are TRBV6-2 or TRBV6-3 and TRBJ2-7, with 11 bases fitting TRBD1. The V gene's germline CDR1 is MNHEY and CDR2 SVGEGT. The length of the CDR3 is 15 residues. Trimming at V came to 4 bases and at J to 5 bases, leaving 7 bases not matched to a gene. DNA of the CDR3: TGTGCCAGCAGTTCCATGGGGACAGGGGGACACGAGCAGTACTTC. The encoded protein is CASSSMGTGGHEQYF.